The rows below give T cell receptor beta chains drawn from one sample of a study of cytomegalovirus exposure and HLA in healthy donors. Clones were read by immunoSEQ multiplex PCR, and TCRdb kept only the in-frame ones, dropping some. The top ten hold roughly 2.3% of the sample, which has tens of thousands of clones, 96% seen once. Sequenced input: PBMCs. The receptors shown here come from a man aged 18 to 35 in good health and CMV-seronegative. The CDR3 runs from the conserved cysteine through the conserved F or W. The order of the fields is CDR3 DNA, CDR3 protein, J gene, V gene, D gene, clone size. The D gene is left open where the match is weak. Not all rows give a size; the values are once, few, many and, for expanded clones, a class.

cdr3_nt: TGTGCCAGCAGCTCCCACTTAAACTATGGCTACACCTTC
cdr3_aa: CASSSHLNYGYTF
j_call: TRBJ1-2
v_call: TRBV9
d_call: NA
clone_size: NA

cdr3_nt: TGTGCCAGCAGTGAAAAAGACTATATCTCTGGAAACACCATATATTTT
cdr3_aa: CASSEKDYISGNTIYF
j_call: TRBJ1-3
v_call: TRBV2
d_call: NA
clone_size: NA

cdr3_nt: TGTGCCAGCAGCCCTTACAGGGGTGGATCCGGGGAGCTGTTTTTT
cdr3_aa: CASSPYRGGSGELFF
j_call: TRBJ2-2
v_call: TRBV7-9
d_call: TRBD1
clone_size: NA

cdr3_nt: TGTGCCAGCAGTTACTTGGGGGGCACTGAAGCTTTCTTT
cdr3_aa: CASSYLGGTEAFF
j_call: TRBJ1-1
v_call: TRBV6-6
d_call: NA
clone_size: NA

cdr3_nt: TGTGCCAGCAGCTTACACCCGGGACAGGGGGACTATGGCTACACCTTC
cdr3_aa: CASSLHPGQGDYGYTF
j_call: TRBJ1-2
v_call: TRBV5-5
d_call: TRBD1
clone_size: NA

cdr3_nt: TGCGCCAGCAGCCCCCAAACTAGGAACACTGAAGCTTTCTTT
cdr3_aa: CASSPQTRNTEAFF
j_call: TRBJ1-1
v_call: TRBV4-1
d_call: NA
clone_size: NA

cdr3_nt: TGTGCCAGCAGATCGGACAGGGAACGCGAGCAGTACTTC
cdr3_aa: CASRSDREREQYF
j_call: TRBJ2-7
v_call: TRBV27
d_call: TRBD1
clone_size: NA

cdr3_nt: TGCGCCAGCAGTATGGACAGTAGCTATGGCTACACCTTC
cdr3_aa: CASSMDSSYGYTF
j_call: TRBJ1-2
v_call: TRBV10-1
d_call: NA
clone_size: NA

cdr3_nt: TGTGCCACCAGCAGAGTCCCCCTGGGACTCATGAACACTGAAGCTTTCTTT
cdr3_aa: CATSRVPLGLMNTEAFF
j_call: TRBJ1-1
v_call: TRBV15
d_call: NA
clone_size: once

cdr3_nt: TGTGCCAGCAGCTTGAAGAAGCGCCTAAGAGGGAATGAGCAGTTCTTC
cdr3_aa: CASSLKKRLRGNEQFF
j_call: TRBJ2-1
v_call: TRBV21-1
d_call: NA
clone_size: NA

cdr3_nt: TGCGCCAGCAGCTTGGCCGGGACAGGGGGAAGGACAGATACGCAGTATTTT
cdr3_aa: CASSLAGTGGRTDTQYF
j_call: TRBJ2-3
v_call: TRBV5-1
d_call: TRBD1
clone_size: NA

cdr3_nt: TGTGCCAGCTCCCCGGGCAGGGGACGTAACTATGGCTACACCTTC
cdr3_aa: CASSPGRGRNYGYTF
j_call: TRBJ1-2
v_call: TRBV6-5
d_call: NA
clone_size: NA

cdr3_nt: TGCAGCGTTCCCCTAGGGGCCTATGGCTACACCTTC
cdr3_aa: CSVPLGAYGYTF
j_call: TRBJ1-2
v_call: TRBV29-1
d_call: NA
clone_size: NA

cdr3_nt: TGTGCCAGCAGCTTCCGCCTAGGCGGGAGGGCAGAGACCCAGTACTTC
cdr3_aa: CASSFRLGGRAETQYF
j_call: TRBJ2-5
v_call: TRBV7-2
d_call: TRBD2
clone_size: NA

cdr3_nt: TGTGCTAGCAGCTTAGCCCTAGCGGGAGGACCTACCCAAGAGACCCAGTACTTC
cdr3_aa: CASSLALAGGPTQETQYF
j_call: TRBJ2-5
v_call: TRBV7-7
d_call: TRBD2
clone_size: NA

cdr3_nt: TGTGCCAGCAGTCGAGGGGGCGGTAACACTGAAGCTTTCTTT
cdr3_aa: CASSRGGGNTEAFF
j_call: TRBJ1-1
v_call: TRBV13
d_call: TRBD1
clone_size: once

cdr3_nt: TGCGCCAGCAGCCAAGAAGGCCAGGGAACCTACAATGAGCAGTTCTTC
cdr3_aa: CASSQEGQGTYNEQFF
j_call: TRBJ2-1
v_call: TRBV4-1
d_call: NA
clone_size: NA

cdr3_nt: TGCGCCAGCAGACTACGTGGCGGGGACACTGAAGCTTTCTTT
cdr3_aa: CASRLRGGDTEAFF
j_call: TRBJ1-1
v_call: TRBV5-1
d_call: NA
clone_size: NA

cdr3_nt: TGTGCCAGCAAAGAATCAGGGGGCCAGTATGAAGCTTTCTTT
cdr3_aa: CASKESGGQYEAFF
j_call: TRBJ1-1
v_call: TRBV27
d_call: TRBD1
clone_size: NA

cdr3_nt: TGTGCCAGCAGTTTCAGGGGGCTCGGTCAGCCCCAGCATTTT
cdr3_aa: CASSFRGLGQPQHF
j_call: TRBJ1-5
v_call: TRBV27
d_call: TRBD1
clone_size: NA

cdr3_nt: TGTGCCACCTCGGGGGGACAACAATACGAGCAGTACTTC
cdr3_aa: CATSGGQQYEQYF
j_call: TRBJ2-7
v_call: TRBV6-6
d_call: NA
clone_size: NA

cdr3_nt: TGTGCCAGCAGCTTAAGGGACAGGGGTTCCAATGAGCAGTTCTTC
cdr3_aa: CASSLRDRGSNEQFF
j_call: TRBJ2-1
v_call: TRBV11-3
d_call: TRBD1
clone_size: once

cdr3_nt: TGTGCCAGCAGCTTCCTTACGACAGGGAAGTACGAGCAGTACTTC
cdr3_aa: CASSFLTTGKYEQYF
j_call: TRBJ2-7
v_call: TRBV5-4
d_call: TRBD1
clone_size: NA

cdr3_nt: TGTGCCAGCAGCGCCACGGGACAGGGGGCCTACGAGCAGTACTTC
cdr3_aa: CASSATGQGAYEQYF
j_call: TRBJ2-7
v_call: TRBV11-1
d_call: TRBD1
clone_size: NA

cdr3_nt: TGTGCCAGCAGTTTACGGCAGGGGCCAGACGGCTACACCTTC
cdr3_aa: CASSLRQGPDGYTF
j_call: TRBJ1-2
v_call: TRBV28
d_call: NA
clone_size: NA